This TCR beta chain originates from a study of blood T cells in healthy people across ages. PCR was performed a second time for about 7 to 11 cycles using a sample-barcoded 5' primer and a J-beta primer mix. From the 5' RACE reads, TCRdb called clonotypes with MiXCR, one entry per CDR3 protein. Of about 810,000 distinct CDR3 sequences detected, around 36% appear once; the ten largest clones hold 10% to 15%. Trimming pared 5 bases from V and 5 bases from J, leaving 10 bases between. The CDR3 is made up of 13 amino acids. CDR1 is SEHNR, CDR2 FQNEAQ, per germline (reference sequence). Study-wide results and caveats: The percentage of naive T cells correlated strongly with TCR beta diversity.

Notes on this clonotype: Antigen: not known.

The sequenced material came from blood. This clonotype was sampled from a man younger than 35 in good health. V usage is TRBV7-9 and J usage is TRBJ2-4; a possible D gene is TRBD1 (5 bases). The CDR3 bases are TGTGCCAGCAGCCCCGAGACAGAAAACATTCAGTACTTC. Protein sequence: CASSPETENIQYF. Filled out from reference TRBV7-9 and TRBJ2-4, the complete variable domain reads DTGVSQNPRHKITKRGQNVTFRCDPISEHNRLYWYRQTLGQGPEFLTYFQNEAQLEKSRLLSDRFSAERPKGSFSTLEIQRTEQGDSAMYLCASSPETENIQYFGAGTRLSVL.